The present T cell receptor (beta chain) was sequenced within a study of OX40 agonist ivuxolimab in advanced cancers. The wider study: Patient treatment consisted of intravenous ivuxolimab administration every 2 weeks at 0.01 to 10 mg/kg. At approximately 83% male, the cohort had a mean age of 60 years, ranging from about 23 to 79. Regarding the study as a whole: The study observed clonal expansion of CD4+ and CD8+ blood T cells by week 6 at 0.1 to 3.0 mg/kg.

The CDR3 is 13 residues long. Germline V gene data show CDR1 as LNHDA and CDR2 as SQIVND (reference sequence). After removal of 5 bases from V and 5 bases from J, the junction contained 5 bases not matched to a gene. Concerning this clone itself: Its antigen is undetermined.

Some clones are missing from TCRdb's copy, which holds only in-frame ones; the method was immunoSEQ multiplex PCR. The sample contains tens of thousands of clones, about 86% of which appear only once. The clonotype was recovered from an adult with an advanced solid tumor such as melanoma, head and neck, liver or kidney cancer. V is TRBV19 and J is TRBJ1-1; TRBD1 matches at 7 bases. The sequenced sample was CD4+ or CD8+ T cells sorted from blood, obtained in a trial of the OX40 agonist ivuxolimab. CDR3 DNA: TGTGCCAGTAGTCAAGACAGGGAAACTGAAGCTTTCTTT. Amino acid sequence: CASSQDRETEAFF.